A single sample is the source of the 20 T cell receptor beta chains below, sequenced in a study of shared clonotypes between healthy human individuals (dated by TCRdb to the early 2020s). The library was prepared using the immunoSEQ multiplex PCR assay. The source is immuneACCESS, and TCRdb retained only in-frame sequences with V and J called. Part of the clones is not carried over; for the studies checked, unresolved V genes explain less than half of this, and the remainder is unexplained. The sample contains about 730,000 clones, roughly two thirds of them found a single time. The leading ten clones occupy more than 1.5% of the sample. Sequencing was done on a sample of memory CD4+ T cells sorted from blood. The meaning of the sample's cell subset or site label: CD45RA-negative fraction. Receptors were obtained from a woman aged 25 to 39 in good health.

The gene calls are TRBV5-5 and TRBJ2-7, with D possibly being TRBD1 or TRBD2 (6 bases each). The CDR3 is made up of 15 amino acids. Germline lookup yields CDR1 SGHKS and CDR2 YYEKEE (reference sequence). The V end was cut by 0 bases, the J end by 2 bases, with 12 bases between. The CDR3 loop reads CASSLAGGSAYEQYF. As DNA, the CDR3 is TGTGCCAGCAGCTTGGCCGGGGGCAGTGCCTACGAGCAGTACTTC.

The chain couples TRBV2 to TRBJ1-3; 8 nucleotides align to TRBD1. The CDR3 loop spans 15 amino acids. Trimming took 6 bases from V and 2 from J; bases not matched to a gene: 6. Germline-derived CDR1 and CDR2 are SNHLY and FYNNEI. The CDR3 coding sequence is TGTGCCAGCAGGATGGGACAGGCGACTGGAAACACCATATATTTT. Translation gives CASRMGQATGNTIYF.

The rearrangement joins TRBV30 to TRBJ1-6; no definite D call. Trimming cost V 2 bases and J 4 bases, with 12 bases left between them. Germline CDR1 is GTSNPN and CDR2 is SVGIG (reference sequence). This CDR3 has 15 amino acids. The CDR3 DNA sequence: TGTGCCTGGAGTTCCGGGGAGGGATATAATTCACCCCTCCACTTT. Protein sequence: CAWSSGEGYNSPLHF. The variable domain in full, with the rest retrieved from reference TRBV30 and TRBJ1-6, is SQTIHQWPATLVQPVGSPLSLECTVEGTSNPNLYWYRQAAGRGLQLLFYSVGIGQISSEVPQNLSASRPQDRQFILSSKKLLLSDSGFYLCAWSSGEGYNSPLHFGNGTRLTVT.

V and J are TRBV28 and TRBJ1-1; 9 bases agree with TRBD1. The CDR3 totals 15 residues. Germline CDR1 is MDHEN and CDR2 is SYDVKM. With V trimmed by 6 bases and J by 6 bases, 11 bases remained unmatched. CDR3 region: CASRSTGGVGSEAFF. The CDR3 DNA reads TGTGCCAGCAGGTCGACAGGGGGAGTCGGCTCTGAAGCTTTCTTT. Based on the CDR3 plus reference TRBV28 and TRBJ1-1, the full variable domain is DVKVTQSSRYLVKRTGEKVFLECVQDMDHENMFWYRQDPGLGLRLIYFSYDVKMKEKGDIPEGYSVSREKKERFSLILESASTNQTSMYLCASRSTGGVGSEAFFGQGTRLTVV.

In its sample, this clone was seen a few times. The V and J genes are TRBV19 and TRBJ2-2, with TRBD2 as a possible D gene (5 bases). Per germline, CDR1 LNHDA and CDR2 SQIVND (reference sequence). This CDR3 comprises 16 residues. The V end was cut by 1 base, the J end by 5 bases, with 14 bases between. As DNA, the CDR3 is TGTGCCAGTAGTATAGTAGCGAGCGCAAATACCGGGGAGCTGTTTTTT. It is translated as CASSIVASANTGELFF.

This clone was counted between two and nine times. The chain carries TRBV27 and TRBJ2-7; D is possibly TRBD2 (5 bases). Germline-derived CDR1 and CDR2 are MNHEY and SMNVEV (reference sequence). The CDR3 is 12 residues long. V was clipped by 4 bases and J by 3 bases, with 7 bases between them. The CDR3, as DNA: TGTGCCAGCAGTTCTGCGGGCTACGAGCAGTACTTC. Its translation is CASSSAGYEQYF.

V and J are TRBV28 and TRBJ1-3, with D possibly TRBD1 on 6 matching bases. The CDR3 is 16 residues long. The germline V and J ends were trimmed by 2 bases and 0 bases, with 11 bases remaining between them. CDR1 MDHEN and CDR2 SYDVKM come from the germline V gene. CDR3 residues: CASSLHQGPSGNTIYF. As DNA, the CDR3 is TGTGCCAGCAGTTTACATCAGGGGCCCTCTGGAAACACCATATATTTT.

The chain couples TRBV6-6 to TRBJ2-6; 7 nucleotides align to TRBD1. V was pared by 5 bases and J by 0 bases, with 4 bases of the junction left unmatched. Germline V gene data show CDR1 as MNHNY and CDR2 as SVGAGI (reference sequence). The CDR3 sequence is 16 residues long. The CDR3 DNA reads TGTGCCAGCAGTGGGGACAGATTCTCTGGGGCCAACGTCCTGACTTTC. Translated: CASSGDRFSGANVLTF.

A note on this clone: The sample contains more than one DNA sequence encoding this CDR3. The CDR3 region has the DNA TGTGCCAGCAGCCAACCTACAACTAATGAAAAACTGTTTTTT. Protein sequence: CASSQPTTNEKLFF. The chain combines TRBV4-2 with TRBJ1-4; D remains unclear. This CDR3 is built from 14 residues. From germline, CDR1 is LGHNA and CDR2 YNFKEQ. V lost 2 bases and J 0 bases, leaving 4 bases between the germline ends.

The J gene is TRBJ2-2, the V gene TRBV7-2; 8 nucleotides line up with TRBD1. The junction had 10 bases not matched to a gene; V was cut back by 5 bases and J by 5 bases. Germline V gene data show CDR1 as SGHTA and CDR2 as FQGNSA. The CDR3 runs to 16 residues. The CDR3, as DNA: TGTGCCAGCAGCGGAGGACAGGGACGACGGACCGGGGAGCTGTTTTTT. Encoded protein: CASSGGQGRRTGELFF.

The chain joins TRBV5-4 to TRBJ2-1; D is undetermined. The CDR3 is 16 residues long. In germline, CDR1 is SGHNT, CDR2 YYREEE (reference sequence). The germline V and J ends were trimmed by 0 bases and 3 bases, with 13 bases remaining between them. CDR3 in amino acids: CASSLGTGAIYNEQFF. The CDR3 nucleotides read TGTGCCAGCAGCTTGGGTACCGGAGCCATCTACAATGAGCAGTTCTTC.

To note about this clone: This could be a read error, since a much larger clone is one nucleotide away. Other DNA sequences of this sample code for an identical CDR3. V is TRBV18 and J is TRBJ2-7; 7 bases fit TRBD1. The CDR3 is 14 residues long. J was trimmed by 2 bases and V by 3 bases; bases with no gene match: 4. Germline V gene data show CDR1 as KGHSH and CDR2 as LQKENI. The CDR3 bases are TGTGCCAGCTCACCTGGTCAGGGGGCCTACGAGCAGTACTTC. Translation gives CASSPGQGAYEQYF. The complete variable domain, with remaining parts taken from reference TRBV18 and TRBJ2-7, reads NAGVMQNPRHLVRRRGQEARLRCSPMKGHSHVYWYRQLPEEGLKFMVYLQKENIIDESGMPKERFSAEFPKEGPSILRIQQVVRGDSAAYFCASSPGQGAYEQYFGPGTRLTVT.

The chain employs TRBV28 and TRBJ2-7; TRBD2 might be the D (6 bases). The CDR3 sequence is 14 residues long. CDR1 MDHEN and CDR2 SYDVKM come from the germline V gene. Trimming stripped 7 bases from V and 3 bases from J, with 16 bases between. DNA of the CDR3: TGTGCCAGCAAACGCCCGGGAGAGAACTACGAGCAGTACTTC. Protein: CASKRPGENYEQYF.

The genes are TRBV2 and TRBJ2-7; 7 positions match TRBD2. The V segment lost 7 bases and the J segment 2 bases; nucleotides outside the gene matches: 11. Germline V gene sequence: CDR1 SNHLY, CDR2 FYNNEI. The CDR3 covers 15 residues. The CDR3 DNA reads TGTGCCAGCAAGAAAGGCGGGGGAAGAGCCTACGAGCAGTACTTC. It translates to CASKKGGGRAYEQYF. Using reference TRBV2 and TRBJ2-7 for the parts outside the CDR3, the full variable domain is EPEVTQTPSHQVTQMGQEVILRCVPISNHLYFYWYRQILGQKVEFLVSFYNNEISEKSEIFDDQFSVERPDGSNFTLKIRSTKLEDSAMYFCASKKGGGRAYEQYFGPGTRLTVT.

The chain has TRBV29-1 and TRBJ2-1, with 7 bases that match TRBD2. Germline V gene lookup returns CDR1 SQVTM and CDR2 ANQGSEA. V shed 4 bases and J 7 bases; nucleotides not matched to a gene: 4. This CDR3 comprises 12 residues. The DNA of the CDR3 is TGCAGCGTTGGTCGGGAGGTAAATGAGCAGTTCTTC. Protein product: CSVGREVNEQFF.

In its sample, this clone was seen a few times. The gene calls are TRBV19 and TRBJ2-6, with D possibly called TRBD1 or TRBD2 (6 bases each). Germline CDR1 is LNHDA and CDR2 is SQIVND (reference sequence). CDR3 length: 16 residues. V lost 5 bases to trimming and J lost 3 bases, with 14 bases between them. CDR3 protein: CASSRGGGLGANVLTF. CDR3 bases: TGTGCCAGTAGTCGCGGAGGGGGGCTTGGGGCCAACGTCCTGACTTTC.

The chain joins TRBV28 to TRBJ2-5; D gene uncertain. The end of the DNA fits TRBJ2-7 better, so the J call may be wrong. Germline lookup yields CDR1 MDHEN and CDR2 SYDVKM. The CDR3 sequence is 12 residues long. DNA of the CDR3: TGTGCCACCAGGACGCTCTCCTACGAGCAGTACTTC. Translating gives CATRTLSYEQYF.

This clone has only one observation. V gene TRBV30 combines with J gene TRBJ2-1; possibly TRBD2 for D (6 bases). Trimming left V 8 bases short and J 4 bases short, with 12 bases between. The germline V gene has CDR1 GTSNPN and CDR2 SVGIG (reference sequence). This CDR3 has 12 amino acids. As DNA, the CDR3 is TGTGCCGGAGGGAGCTTTTACAATGAGCAGTTCTTC. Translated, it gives CAGGSFYNEQFF. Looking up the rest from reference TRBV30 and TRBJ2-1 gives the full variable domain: SQTIHQWPATLVQPVGSPLSLECTVEGTSNPNLYWYRQAAGRGLQLLFYSVGIGQISSEVPQNLSASRPQDRQFILSSKKLLLSDSGFYLCAGGSFYNEQFFGPGTRLTVL.

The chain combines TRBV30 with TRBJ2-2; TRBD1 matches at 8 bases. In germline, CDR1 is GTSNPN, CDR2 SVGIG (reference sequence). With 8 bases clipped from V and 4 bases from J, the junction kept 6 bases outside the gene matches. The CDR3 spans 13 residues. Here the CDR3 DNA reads TGTGCCCGAGGGACAGGTTTCACCGGGGAGCTGTTTTTT. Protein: CARGTGFTGELFF.

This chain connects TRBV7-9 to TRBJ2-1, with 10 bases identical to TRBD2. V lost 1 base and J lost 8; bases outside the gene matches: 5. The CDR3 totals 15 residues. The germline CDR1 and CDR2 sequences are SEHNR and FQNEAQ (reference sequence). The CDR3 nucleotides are TGTGCCAGCAGCTTAGGAGGCCTAGCGGGAGATGAGCAGTTCTTC. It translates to CASSLGGLAGDEQFF. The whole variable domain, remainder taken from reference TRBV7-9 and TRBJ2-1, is DTGVSQNPRHKITKRGQNVTFRCDPISEHNRLYWYRQTLGQGPEFLTYFQNEAQLEKSRLLSDRFSAERPKGSFSTLEIQRTEQGDSAMYLCASSLGGLAGDEQFFGPGTRLTVL.